Given below is one T cell receptor beta chain in context. This clone's antigen is unknown. No much larger clonotype is one base removed from it; base qualities were not supplied. This sample is part of a study of T-cell memory formation after mild COVID-19 (dated by TCRdb to about 2021). At the level of the whole study: TCR sequence clusters from the two donors were found to be largely donor specific. Two young, previously healthy adult volunteers made up the cohort, one male and one female. T-cell clones expanding and contracting after mild COVID-19 in two donors were tracked by longitudinal TCRalpha and TCRbeta repertoire sequencing.

What the study reported, not specific to this receptor: Clones contracting from day 15 to 85 had balanced CD4/CD8 phenotypes, while a second wave expanding from day 15 to 37 was biased towards CD4+. SARS-CoV-2 specificity was not confirmed for the second-wave clones peaking on day 37. Contracting CD4+ clones appeared mostly in the CM and EM memory subsets, whereas CD8+ clones were enriched in EMRA. Only a couple of mild cases were covered by the study, and larger cohorts that include severe cases with pre-infection samples were considered necessary. Some responding clones were found in pre-infection memory, which suggests that pre-existing cross-reactive memory T cells took part in the SARS-CoV-2 response.

PBMCs were isolated by Ficoll-Paque density gradient centrifugation. Its CDR3 holds 12 amino acids, cysteine through phenylalanine. Only the CDR3 DNA is retained, 36 bases long and in frame from the first base. As encoded in the germline V gene, CDR1 is SQVTM while CDR2 is ANQGSEA. Instrument used: Illumina NovaSeq 6000. TCRalpha and TCRbeta cDNA libraries were built by 5'RACE with constant-segment primers, adding sample barcodes and unique molecular identifiers. RNA was extracted from every sample with Trizol reagent. Library amplification was performed in two PCR steps, and a second sample barcode and Illumina TruSeq adapters were introduced in the second step. Sequencing of libraries was performed on an Illumina NovaSeq with 2 x 150 bp paired-end reads. The paper's data handling went like this. With migec v1.2.7, reads were demultiplexed and then collapsed into UMI-guided consensus sequences. With mixcr v2.1.11, UMI consensuses were aligned to TRA and TRB V and J templates and assembled into clonotypes. Clonotypes were classified as expanded or contracted when called significant by both edgeR and NoisET, with noise models trained on biological replicates. For edgeR calls, a false discovery rate-adjusted p below 0.01 and a log2 fold-change threshold of 1 were applied. As an exploratory analysis of dynamics, max-normalized trajectories of the 1000 most abundant clonotypes were examined with PCA combined with hierarchical clustering. Separately sequenced CD4+ and CD8+ repertoires were used to assign the CD4 or CD8 phenotype of responding clones. The public sequencing data were trimmed at Q25 with fastp and processed into clonotypes with MiXCR by TCRdb, which kept only in-frame beta chains. Rows merge per CDR3 protein into single entries with the most common DNA and genes. Clone size and V and J calls follow TCRdb, not the original study. The sample table records 300,000 to 350,000 distinct CDR3 sequences; approximately 15% of these occur just once. 21% of the sample is taken by the ten largest.

This chain joins TRBV29-1 to TRBJ2-1; the D gene cannot be resolved reliably. The sequencing sample was made of PBMCs or a T cell subset sorted from them (not recorded which). The origin of this receptor is a young man who had mild COVID-19 (a few samples of this study predate the infection). The sample titles of this study are shuffled in the database, so cell type and time point are left out; the donor was told from shared clones. The CDR3 region: CSVGGVYNEQFF. The sequenced DNA is TGCAGTGTGGGTGGGGTCTACAATGAGCAGTTCTTC.